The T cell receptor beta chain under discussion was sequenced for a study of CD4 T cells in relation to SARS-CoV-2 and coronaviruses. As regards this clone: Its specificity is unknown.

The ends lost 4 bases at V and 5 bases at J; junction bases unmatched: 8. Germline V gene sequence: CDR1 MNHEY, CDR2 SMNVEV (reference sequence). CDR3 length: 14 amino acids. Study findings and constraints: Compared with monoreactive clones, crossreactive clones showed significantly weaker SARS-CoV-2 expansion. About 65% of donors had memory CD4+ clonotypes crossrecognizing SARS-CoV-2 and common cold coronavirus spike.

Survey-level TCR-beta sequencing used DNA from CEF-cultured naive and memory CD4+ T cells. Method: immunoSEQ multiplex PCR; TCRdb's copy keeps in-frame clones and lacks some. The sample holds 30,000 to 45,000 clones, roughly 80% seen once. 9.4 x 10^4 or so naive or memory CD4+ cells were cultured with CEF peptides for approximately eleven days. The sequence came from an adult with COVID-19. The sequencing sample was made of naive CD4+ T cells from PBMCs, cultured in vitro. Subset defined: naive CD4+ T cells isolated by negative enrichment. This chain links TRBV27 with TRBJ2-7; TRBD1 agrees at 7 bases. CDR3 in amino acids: CASSWDRNAHEQYF. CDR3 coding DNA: TGTGCCAGCAGTTGGGACAGAAACGCGCACGAGCAGTACTTC.